This is a list of T cell receptor beta chains from one sample in a study of blood T cell repertoires in COVID-19. TCRdb's copy holds only in-frame clones and misses some; the assay was immunoSEQ multiplex PCR. The sample lists about 200,000 clones, around 90% occurring once. Sequencing was done on a sample of peripheral blood. All receptors derive from a man aged 45 to 65 with acute or convalescent COVID-19. CDR3s include the opening cysteine and the closing phenylalanine or tryptophan. The order of the fields is D gene, J gene, V gene, clone size, CDR3 protein, CDR3 DNA. The D gene is left open where the match is weak. Rows give clone size only sometimes, using once, few, many, or a class for an expanded clone.

D gene: TRBD2
J gene: TRBJ2-7
V gene: TRBV7-3
clone size: .
CDR3 protein: CASSLAGGYEQYF
CDR3 DNA: TGTGCCAGCAGCTTGGCGGGGGGCTACGAGCAGTACTTC

D gene: TRBD2
J gene: TRBJ2-4
V gene: TRBV6-4
clone size: .
CDR3 protein: CASMAGDWAKNIQYF
CDR3 DNA: TGTGCCAGCATGGCGGGGGATTGGGCCAAAAACATTCAGTACTTC

D gene: .
J gene: TRBJ2-4
V gene: TRBV28
clone size: .
CDR3 protein: CASSTPRLATTVNIQYF
CDR3 DNA: TGTGCCAGCAGTACCCCTCGACTGGCCACCACCGTAAACATTCAGTACTTC

D gene: .
J gene: TRBJ2-1
V gene: TRBV7-8
clone size: .
CDR3 protein: CASSLALYNEQFF
CDR3 DNA: TGTGCCAGCAGCTTAGCCTTATACAATGAGCAGTTCTTC

D gene: TRBD2
J gene: TRBJ2-3
V gene: TRBV4-3
clone size: .
CDR3 protein: CASSQDPQGSGVDTQYF
CDR3 DNA: TGCGCCAGCAGCCAAGATCCCCAGGGTAGCGGGGTAGATACGCAGTATTTT

D gene: TRBD1
J gene: TRBJ1-4
V gene: TRBV28
clone size: .
CDR3 protein: CASRDWDSSNEKLFF
CDR3 DNA: TGTGCCAGCAGGGACTGGGACAGTTCAAATGAAAAACTGTTTTTT

D gene: TRBD1
J gene: TRBJ1-3
V gene: TRBV5-7
clone size: few
CDR3 protein: CASSLERGPLSGNTIYF
CDR3 DNA: TGTGCCAGCAGCTTGGAGAGGGGGCCACTCTCTGGAAACACCATATATTTT

D gene: .
J gene: TRBJ1-1
V gene: TRBV28
clone size: .
CDR3 protein: CASSASFQGLENTEAFF
CDR3 DNA: TGTGCCAGCAGTGCCTCGTTCCAGGGATTGGAGAACACTGAAGCTTTCTTT

D gene: .
J gene: TRBJ2-7
V gene: TRBV5-6
clone size: .
CDR3 protein: CASSPDPTGFSEQYF
CDR3 DNA: TGTGCCAGCAGCCCCGACCCGACAGGTTTTAGCGAGCAGTACTTC

D gene: TRBD1
J gene: TRBJ1-2
V gene: TRBV5-1
clone size: .
CDR3 protein: CASSLEGQSYYGYTF
CDR3 DNA: TGCGCCAGCAGCCTCGAGGGACAGTCCTACTATGGCTACACCTTC

D gene: .
J gene: TRBJ1-3
V gene: TRBV19
clone size: .
CDR3 protein: CASSILGTQGNTIYF
CDR3 DNA: TGTGCCAGTAGTATCCTCGGGACACAGGGAAACACCATATATTTT

D gene: TRBD1
J gene: TRBJ2-5
V gene: TRBV28
clone size: .
CDR3 protein: CASSPPGTGGRETQYF
CDR3 DNA: TGTGCCAGCAGTCCTCCCGGGACAGGGGGCCGGGAGACCCAGTACTTC

D gene: .
J gene: TRBJ2-5
V gene: TRBV15
clone size: .
CDR3 protein: CATSSEWEIWETQYF
CDR3 DNA: TGTGCCACCAGCAGTGAGTGGGAGATATGGGAGACCCAGTACTTC

D gene: .
J gene: TRBJ1-3
V gene: TRBV6-5
clone size: .
CDR3 protein: CASRPGGAGNTIYF
CDR3 DNA: TGTGCCAGCAGACCGGGGGGGGCTGGAAACACCATATATTTT

D gene: .
J gene: TRBJ1-1
V gene: TRBV28
clone size: .
CDR3 protein: CASSPGDGNTEAFF
CDR3 DNA: TGTGCCAGCAGCCCAGGGGATGGGAACACTGAAGCTTTCTTT

D gene: TRBD1
J gene: TRBJ1-5
V gene: TRBV9
clone size: .
CDR3 protein: CASSVEGAGQPQHF
CDR3 DNA: TGTGCCAGCAGCGTAGAGGGGGCAGGGCAGCCCCAGCATTTT

D gene: TRBD1
J gene: TRBJ1-5
V gene: TRBV27
clone size: .
CDR3 protein: CASRGQGTGNQPQHF
CDR3 DNA: TGTGCCAGCAGGGGACAGGGGACTGGCAATCAGCCCCAGCATTTT

D gene: TRBD1
J gene: TRBJ2-5
V gene: TRBV2
clone size: .
CDR3 protein: CASAGQAQETQYF
CDR3 DNA: TGTGCCAGCGCGGGACAGGCCCAAGAGACCCAGTACTTC

D gene: TRBD1
J gene: TRBJ2-5
V gene: TRBV10-1
clone size: .
CDR3 protein: CASSETGVQTQYF
CDR3 DNA: TGCGCCAGCAGTGAAACAGGGGTACAGACCCAGTACTTC

D gene: TRBD1
J gene: TRBJ1-5
V gene: TRBV27
clone size: .
CDR3 protein: CASSLKSRGYQPQHF
CDR3 DNA: TGTGCCAGCAGTTTGAAGTCCAGGGGGTATCAGCCCCAGCATTTT

D gene: TRBD1
J gene: TRBJ2-7
V gene: TRBV5-1
clone size: .
CDR3 protein: CASSLVIGTGSYEQYF
CDR3 DNA: TGCGCCAGCAGCTTGGTAATCGGGACAGGCTCCTACGAGCAGTACTTC

D gene: .
J gene: TRBJ1-1
V gene: TRBV5-1
clone size: .
CDR3 protein: CASSLGQANTEAFF
CDR3 DNA: TGCGCCAGCAGCTTGGGACAGGCGAACACTGAAGCTTTCTTT

D gene: .
J gene: TRBJ2-7
V gene: TRBV5-4
clone size: .
CDR3 protein: CASSLPASPYEQYF
CDR3 DNA: TGTGCCAGCAGCTTGCCCGCAAGCCCCTACGAGCAGTACTTC

D gene: .
J gene: TRBJ2-1
V gene: TRBV7-8
clone size: .
CDR3 protein: CASSRYIDEQFF
CDR3 DNA: TGTGCCAGCAGTCGATATATCGATGAGCAGTTCTTC

D gene: TRBD2
J gene: TRBJ2-5
V gene: TRBV3-1/TRBV3-2
clone size: .
CDR3 protein: CASSRVGLAVPEETQYF
CDR3 DNA: TGTGCCAGCAGCCGGGTGGGACTAGCGGTACCTGAAGAGACCCAGTACTTC

D gene: .
J gene: TRBJ1-1
V gene: TRBV4-1
clone size: .
CDR3 protein: CASSQTERGTEAFF
CDR3 DNA: TGCGCCAGCAGCCAAACTGAACGGGGGACTGAAGCTTTCTTT

D gene: TRBD1
J gene: TRBJ1-3
V gene: TRBV5-5
clone size: .
CDR3 protein: CASSAAGQVSGNTIYF
CDR3 DNA: TGTGCCAGCAGCGCAGCAGGACAGGTCTCTGGAAACACCATATATTTT

D gene: TRBD1
J gene: TRBJ2-7
V gene: TRBV27
clone size: few
CDR3 protein: CASSYWTGRRLYEQYF
CDR3 DNA: TGTGCCAGCAGTTATTGGACAGGGCGGCGGCTTTACGAGCAGTACTTC

D gene: .
J gene: TRBJ2-5
V gene: TRBV4-2
clone size: .
CDR3 protein: CASSQEPGLLATQYF
CDR3 DNA: TGTGCCAGCAGCCAAGAACCAGGACTCCTGGCGACCCAGTACTTC

D gene: .
J gene: TRBJ2-3
V gene: TRBV24-1
clone size: .
CDR3 protein: CATSDLGLSTDTQYF
CDR3 DNA: TGTGCCACCAGTGATTTGGGCCTTAGCACAGATACGCAGTATTTT

D gene: TRBD1
J gene: TRBJ1-1
V gene: TRBV15
clone size: .
CDR3 protein: CATSDPRGKDEAFF
CDR3 DNA: TGTGCCACCAGCGACCCCAGGGGGAAGGATGAAGCTTTCTTT

D gene: .
J gene: TRBJ2-7
V gene: TRBV12-3/TRBV12-4
clone size: .
CDR3 protein: CASSLELNYEQYF
CDR3 DNA: TGTGCCAGCAGTTTAGAGCTAAACTACGAGCAGTACTTC

D gene: TRBD1
J gene: TRBJ2-7
V gene: TRBV5-1
clone size: .
CDR3 protein: CASSLRDRDYEQYF
CDR3 DNA: TGCGCCAGCAGCTTGAGGGACAGGGACTACGAGCAGTACTTC

D gene: TRBD2
J gene: TRBJ2-3
V gene: TRBV18
clone size: once
CDR3 protein: CASSIREGTDTQYF
CDR3 DNA: TGTGCCAGCTCAATCCGGGAGGGTACAGATACGCAGTATTTT

D gene: .
J gene: TRBJ2-5
V gene: TRBV29-1
clone size: .
CDR3 protein: CSVEVTFGLKAQYF
CDR3 DNA: TGCAGCGTTGAAGTCACTTTCGGGTTAAAGGCCCAGTACTTC

D gene: TRBD1
J gene: TRBJ1-1
V gene: TRBV11-2
clone size: .
CDR3 protein: CASSWDRREAFF
CDR3 DNA: TGTGCCAGCAGCTGGGACAGGCGTGAAGCTTTCTTT

D gene: TRBD1
J gene: TRBJ2-7
V gene: TRBV2
clone size: .
CDR3 protein: CASRETGGYEQYF
CDR3 DNA: TGTGCCAGCAGGGAGACAGGGGGCTACGAGCAGTACTTC

D gene: TRBD1
J gene: TRBJ1-3
V gene: TRBV30
clone size: .
CDR3 protein: CAWRDRGLGNTIYF
CDR3 DNA: TGTGCCTGGAGGGACAGGGGGCTTGGAAACACCATATATTTT

D gene: TRBD1
J gene: TRBJ1-2
V gene: TRBV28
clone size: .
CDR3 protein: CASRSGQSRGYTF
CDR3 DNA: TGTGCCAGCAGGTCGGGACAGTCCCGTGGCTACACCTTC

D gene: TRBD1
J gene: TRBJ1-5
V gene: TRBV19
clone size: once
CDR3 protein: CASRLQGAQGGYQPQHF
CDR3 DNA: TGTGCCAGTAGACTACAGGGGGCGCAGGGGGGCTATCAGCCCCAGCATTTT

D gene: TRBD1
J gene: TRBJ2-7
V gene: TRBV15
clone size: .
CDR3 protein: CATRPDRGRVYEQYF
CDR3 DNA: TGTGCCACCAGGCCTGACAGGGGCCGGGTCTACGAGCAGTACTTC

D gene: TRBD1
J gene: TRBJ1-2
V gene: TRBV30
clone size: once
CDR3 protein: CAWRGGTGDGYTF
CDR3 DNA: TGTGCCTGGCGAGGCGGGACAGGGGATGGCTACACCTTC